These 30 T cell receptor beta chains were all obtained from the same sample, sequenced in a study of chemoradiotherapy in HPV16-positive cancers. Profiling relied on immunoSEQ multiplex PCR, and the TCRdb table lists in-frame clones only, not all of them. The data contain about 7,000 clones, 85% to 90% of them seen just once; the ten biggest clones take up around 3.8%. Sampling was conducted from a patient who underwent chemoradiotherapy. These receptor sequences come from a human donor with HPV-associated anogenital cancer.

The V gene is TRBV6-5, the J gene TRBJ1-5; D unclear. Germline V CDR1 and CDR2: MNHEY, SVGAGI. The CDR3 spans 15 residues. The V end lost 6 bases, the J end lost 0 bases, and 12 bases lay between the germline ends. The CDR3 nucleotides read TGTGCCAGCAGAGTCGGGCGGTATAGCAATCAGCCCCAGCATTTT. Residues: CASRVGRYSNQPQHF.

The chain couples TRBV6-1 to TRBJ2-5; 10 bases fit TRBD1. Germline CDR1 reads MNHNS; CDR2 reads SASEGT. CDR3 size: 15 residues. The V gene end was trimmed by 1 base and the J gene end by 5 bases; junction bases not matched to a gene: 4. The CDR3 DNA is TGTGCCAGCAGTGAAGGGACAGGGGGAGTGGAGACCCAGTACTTC. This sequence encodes CASSEGTGGVETQYF.

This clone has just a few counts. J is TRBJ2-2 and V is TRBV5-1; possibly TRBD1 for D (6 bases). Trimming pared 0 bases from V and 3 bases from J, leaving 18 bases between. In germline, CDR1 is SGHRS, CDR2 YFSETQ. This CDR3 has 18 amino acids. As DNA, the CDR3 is TGCGCCAGCAGCTTGGACCCGGACAGCCGGAGCCACACCGGGGAGCTGTTTTTT. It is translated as CASSLDPDSRSHTGELFF.

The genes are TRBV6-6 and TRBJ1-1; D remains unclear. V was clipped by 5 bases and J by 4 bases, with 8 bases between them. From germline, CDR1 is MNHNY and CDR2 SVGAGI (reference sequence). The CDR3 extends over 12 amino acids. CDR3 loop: CASSVQTTEAFF. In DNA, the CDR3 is TGTGCCAGCAGTGTACAGACCACTGAAGCTTTCTTT.

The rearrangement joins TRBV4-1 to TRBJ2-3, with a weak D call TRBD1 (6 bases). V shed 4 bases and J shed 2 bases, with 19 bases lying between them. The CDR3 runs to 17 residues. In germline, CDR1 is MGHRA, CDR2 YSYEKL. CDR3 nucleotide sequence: TGCGCCAGCAGCCCCACCAGAAGTGTGGGACACACAGATACGCAGTATTTT. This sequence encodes CASSPTRSVGHTDTQYF.

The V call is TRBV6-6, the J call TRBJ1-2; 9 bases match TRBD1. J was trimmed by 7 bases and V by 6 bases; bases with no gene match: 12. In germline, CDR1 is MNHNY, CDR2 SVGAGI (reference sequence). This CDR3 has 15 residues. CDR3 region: CASRSTGGASSGYTF. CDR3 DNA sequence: TGTGCCAGCAGAAGCACAGGGGGCGCATCCTCTGGCTACACCTTC.

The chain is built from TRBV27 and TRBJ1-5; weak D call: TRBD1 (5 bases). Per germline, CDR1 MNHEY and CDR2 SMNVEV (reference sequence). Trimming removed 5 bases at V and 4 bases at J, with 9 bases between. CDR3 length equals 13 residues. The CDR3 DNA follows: TGTGCCAGCAGTGTAGACAGAAATCAGCCCCAGCATTTT. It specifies CASSVDRNQPQHF.

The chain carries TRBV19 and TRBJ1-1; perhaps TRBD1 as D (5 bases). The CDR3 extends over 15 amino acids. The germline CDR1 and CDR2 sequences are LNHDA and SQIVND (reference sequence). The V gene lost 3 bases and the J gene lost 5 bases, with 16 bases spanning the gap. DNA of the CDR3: TGTGCCAGTAGTATTTCGGTACAGGTAACGACTGAAGCTTTCTTT. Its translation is CASSISVQVTTEAFF. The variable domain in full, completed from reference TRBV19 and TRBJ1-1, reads DGGITQSPKYLFRKEGQNVTLSCEQNLNHDAMYWYRQDPGQGLRLIYYSQIVNDFQKGDIAEGYSVSREKKESFPLTVTSAQKNPTAFYLCASSISVQVTTEAFFGQGTRLTVV.

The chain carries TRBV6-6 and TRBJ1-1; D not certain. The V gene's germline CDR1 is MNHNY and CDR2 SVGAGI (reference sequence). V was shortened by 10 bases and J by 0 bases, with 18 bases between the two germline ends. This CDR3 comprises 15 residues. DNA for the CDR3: TGTGCCACCTTAAATGCCGGTACGGTGAACACTGAAGCTTTCTTT. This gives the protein CATLNAGTVNTEAFF.

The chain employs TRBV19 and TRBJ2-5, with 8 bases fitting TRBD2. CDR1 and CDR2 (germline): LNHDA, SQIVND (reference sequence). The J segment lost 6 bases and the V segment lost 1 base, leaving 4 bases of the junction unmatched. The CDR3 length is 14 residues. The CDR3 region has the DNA TGTGCCAGTAGTATAGCGGGACTAGAGCAGACCCAGTACTTC. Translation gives CASSIAGLEQTQYF.

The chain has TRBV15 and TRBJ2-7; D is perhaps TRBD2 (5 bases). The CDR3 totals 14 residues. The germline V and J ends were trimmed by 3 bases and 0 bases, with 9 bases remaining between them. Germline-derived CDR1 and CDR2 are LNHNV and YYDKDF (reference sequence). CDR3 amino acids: CATSRPSSSYEQYF. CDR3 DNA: TGTGCCACCAGCAGGCCTAGCAGCTCCTACGAGCAGTACTTC.

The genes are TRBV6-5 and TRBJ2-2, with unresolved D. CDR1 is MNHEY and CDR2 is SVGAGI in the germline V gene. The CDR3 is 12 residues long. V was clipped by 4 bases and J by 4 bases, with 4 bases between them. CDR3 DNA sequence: TGTGCCAGCAGTTCGGCCACCGGGGAGCTGTTTTTT. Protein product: CASSSATGELFF.

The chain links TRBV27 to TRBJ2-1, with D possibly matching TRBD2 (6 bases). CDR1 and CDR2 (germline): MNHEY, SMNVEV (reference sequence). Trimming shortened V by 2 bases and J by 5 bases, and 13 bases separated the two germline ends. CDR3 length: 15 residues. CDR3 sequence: CASSLEGRTNNEQFF. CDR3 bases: TGTGCCAGCAGTTTAGAGGGACGGACTAACAATGAGCAGTTCTTC.

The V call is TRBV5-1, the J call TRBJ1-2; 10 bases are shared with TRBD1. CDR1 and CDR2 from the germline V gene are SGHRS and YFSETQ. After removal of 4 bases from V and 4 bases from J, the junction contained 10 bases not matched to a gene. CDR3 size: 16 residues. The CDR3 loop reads CASSDDGQGVGYGYTF. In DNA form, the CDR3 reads TGCGCCAGCAGCGACGACGGACAGGGGGTCGGCTATGGCTACACCTTC.

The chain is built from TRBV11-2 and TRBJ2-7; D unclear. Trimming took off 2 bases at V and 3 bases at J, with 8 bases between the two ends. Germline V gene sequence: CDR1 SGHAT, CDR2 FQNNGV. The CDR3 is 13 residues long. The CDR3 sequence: CASSLWWGYEQYF. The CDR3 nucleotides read TGTGCCAGCAGCTTATGGTGGGGCTACGAGCAGTACTTC.

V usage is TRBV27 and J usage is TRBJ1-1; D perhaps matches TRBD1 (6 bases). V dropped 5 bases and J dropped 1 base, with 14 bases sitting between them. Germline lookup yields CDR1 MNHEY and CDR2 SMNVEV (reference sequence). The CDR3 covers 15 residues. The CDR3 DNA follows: TGTGCCAGCAGTCGCGGGGGCCCGGGGAACACTGAAGCTTTCTTT. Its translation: CASSRGGPGNTEAFF.

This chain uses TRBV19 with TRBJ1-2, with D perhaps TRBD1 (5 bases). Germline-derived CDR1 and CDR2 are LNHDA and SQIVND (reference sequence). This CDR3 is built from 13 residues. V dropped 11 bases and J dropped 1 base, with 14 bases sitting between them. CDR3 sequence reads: CASLRGSNYGYTF. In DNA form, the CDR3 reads TGTGCCTCCCTTCGGGGGAGTAACTATGGCTACACCTTC.

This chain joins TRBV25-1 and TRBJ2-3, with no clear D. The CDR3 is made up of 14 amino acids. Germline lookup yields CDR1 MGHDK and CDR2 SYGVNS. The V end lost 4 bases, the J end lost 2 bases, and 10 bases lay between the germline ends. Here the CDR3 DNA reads TGTGCCAGCAGTGGAGACATATTCACAGATACGCAGTATTTT. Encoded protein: CASSGDIFTDTQYF.

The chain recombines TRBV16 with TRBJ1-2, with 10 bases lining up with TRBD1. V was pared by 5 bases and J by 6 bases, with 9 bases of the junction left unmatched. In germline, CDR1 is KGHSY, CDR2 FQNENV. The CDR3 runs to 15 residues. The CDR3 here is CASSITWDRGDGYTF. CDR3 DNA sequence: TGTGCCAGCAGCATTACTTGGGACAGGGGCGATGGCTACACCTTC.

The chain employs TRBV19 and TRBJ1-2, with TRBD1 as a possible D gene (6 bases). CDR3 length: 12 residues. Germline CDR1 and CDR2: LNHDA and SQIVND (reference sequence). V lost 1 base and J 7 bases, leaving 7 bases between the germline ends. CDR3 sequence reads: CASSIVQGGYTF. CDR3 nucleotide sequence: TGTGCCAGTAGTATAGTACAGGGTGGCTACACCTTC.

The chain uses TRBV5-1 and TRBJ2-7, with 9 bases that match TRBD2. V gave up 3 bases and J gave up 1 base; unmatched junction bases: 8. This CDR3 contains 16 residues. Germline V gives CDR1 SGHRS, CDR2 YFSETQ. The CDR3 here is CASSWTLAGNSYEQYF. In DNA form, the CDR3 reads TGCGCCAGCAGCTGGACCCTAGCGGGAAATTCCTACGAGCAGTACTTC. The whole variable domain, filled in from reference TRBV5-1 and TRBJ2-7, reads KAGVTQTPRYLIKTRGQQVTLSCSPISGHRSVSWYQQTPGQGLQFLFEYFSETQRNKGNFPGRFSGRQFSNSRSEMNVSTLELGDSALYLCASSWTLAGNSYEQYFGPGTRLTVT.

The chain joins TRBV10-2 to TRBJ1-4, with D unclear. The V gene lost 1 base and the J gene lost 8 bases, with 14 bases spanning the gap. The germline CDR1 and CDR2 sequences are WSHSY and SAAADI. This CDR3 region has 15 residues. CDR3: CASSELWGREEKLFF. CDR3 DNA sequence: TGCGCCAGCAGTGAGTTGTGGGGTAGGGAGGAAAAACTGTTTTTT.

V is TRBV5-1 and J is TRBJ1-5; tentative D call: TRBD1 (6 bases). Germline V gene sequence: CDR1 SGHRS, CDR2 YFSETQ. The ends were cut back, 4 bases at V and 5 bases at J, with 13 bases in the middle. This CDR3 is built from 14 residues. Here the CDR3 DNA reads TGCGCCAGCAGCGCTTCAGGGGCGGATCAGCCCCAGCATTTT. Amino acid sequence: CASSASGADQPQHF.

In DNA form, the CDR3 reads TGTGCCAGCAGCAAAGGCCCGGGACAGGGCCTTCCTATCTATGGCTACACCTTC. Its translation is CASSKGPGQGLPIYGYTF. The V call is TRBV21-1, the J call TRBJ1-2; the tabulated D call, TRBD1, remains unverified against the DNA. TRBV21-1 is described as a pseudogene. This CDR3 region has 18 residues.

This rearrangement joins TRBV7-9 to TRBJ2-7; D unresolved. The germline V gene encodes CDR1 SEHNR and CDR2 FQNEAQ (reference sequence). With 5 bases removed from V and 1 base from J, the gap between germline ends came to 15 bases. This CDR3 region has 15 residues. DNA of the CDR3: TGTGCCAGCAGCGAAAGCCCCCTTGGGTCCTACGAGCAGTACTTC. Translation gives CASSESPLGSYEQYF.

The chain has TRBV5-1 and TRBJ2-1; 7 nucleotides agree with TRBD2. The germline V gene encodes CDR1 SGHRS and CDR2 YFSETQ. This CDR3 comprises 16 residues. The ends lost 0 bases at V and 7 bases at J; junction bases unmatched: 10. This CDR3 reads CASSLDRGMGGNEQFF. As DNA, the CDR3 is TGCGCCAGCAGCTTGGATCGGGGTATGGGGGGGAATGAGCAGTTCTTC.

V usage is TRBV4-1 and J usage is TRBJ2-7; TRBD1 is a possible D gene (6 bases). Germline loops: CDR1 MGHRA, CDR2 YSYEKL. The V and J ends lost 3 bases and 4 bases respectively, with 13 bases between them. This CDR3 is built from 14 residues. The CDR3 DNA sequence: TGCGCCAGCAGCCAGGGACACACAGGATACGAGCAGTACTTC. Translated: CASSQGHTGYEQYF.

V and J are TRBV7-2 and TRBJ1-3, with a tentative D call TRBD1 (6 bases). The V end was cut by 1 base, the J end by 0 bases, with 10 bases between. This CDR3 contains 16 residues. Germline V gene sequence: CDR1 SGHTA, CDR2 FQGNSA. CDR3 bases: TGTGCCAGCAGCTTAGTGGGGACACACTCTGGAAACACCATATATTTT. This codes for CASSLVGTHSGNTIYF.

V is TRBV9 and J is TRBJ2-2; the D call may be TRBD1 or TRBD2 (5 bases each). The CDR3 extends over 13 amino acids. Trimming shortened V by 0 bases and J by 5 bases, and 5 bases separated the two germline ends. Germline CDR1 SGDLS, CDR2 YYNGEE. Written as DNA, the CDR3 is TGTGCCAGCAGCGTAGGGGGGACCGGGGAGCTGTTTTTT. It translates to CASSVGGTGELFF.

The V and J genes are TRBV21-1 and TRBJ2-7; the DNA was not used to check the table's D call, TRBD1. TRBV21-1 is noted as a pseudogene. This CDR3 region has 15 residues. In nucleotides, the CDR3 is TGTGCCAGCAGCAAAGAAGGGGGCTACCTTTTGCCGCAGTACTTC. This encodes CASSKEGGYLLPQYF.